This is a list of T cell receptor beta chains from one sample in a study of cytomegalovirus exposure and HLA in healthy donors. Repertoires were generated with immunoSEQ multiplex PCR, while TCRdb's copy carries only in-frame clones and drops some. The data show some 140,000 clones, about 83% seen once. Source material: PBMCs. Receptors were obtained from a young woman in good health and CMV-seronegative. Both conserved end residues are part of each CDR3. The D gene is left open where the match is weak. Clone size is stated in some rows and not others, as once, few, many or a class when expanded.

TRBJ2-3 | TRBV27 | TRBD1 | - | TGTGCCAGCAGTAGGGACAGGGTCACAGATACGCAGTATTTT | CASSRDRVTDTQYF
TRBJ2-3 | TRBV29-1 | - | once | TGCAGCGTGAGGGGGGGTAGAGATACGCAGTATTTT | CSVRGGRDTQYF
TRBJ1-1 | TRBV6-1 | - | many | TGTGCCAGCACTAAGGGGGGGCAAGTCACTGAAGCTTTCTTT | CASTKGGQVTEAFF
TRBJ1-6 | TRBV6-1 | - | - | TGTGCCAGCAGTGAAGCGCTCCCACCTAGAGCCCTCCACTTT | CASSEALPPRALHF
TRBJ2-3 | TRBV6-4 | TRBD2 | - | TGTGCCAGCAGTGACTCAGCGGGGGGGAGCACAGATACGCAGTATTTT | CASSDSAGGSTDTQYF
TRBJ1-3 | TRBV15 | - | - | TGTGCCACCAGCAGAGATTGGGGAGGCACCATATATTTT | CATSRDWGGTIYF
TRBJ2-7 | TRBV4-2 | - | - | TGTGCCAGCAGCGCTGGTTACGGGGGTGGGATCTACGAGCAGTACTTC | CASSAGYGGGIYEQYF
TRBJ1-1 | TRBV5-1 | - | - | TGCGCCAGCAGCTCAGCCTGGACTACAACAAACACTGAAGCTTTCTTT | CASSSAWTTTNTEAFF
TRBJ1-1 | TRBV7-8 | - | - | TGTGCCAGCAGCTTAAGGGAGGAAATTGAAGCTTTCTTT | CASSLREEIEAFF
TRBJ2-1 | TRBV10-3 | TRBD1 | - | TGTGCCACCTCCCAACGACAGGGGTCCAACAATGAGCAGTTCTTC | CATSQRQGSNNEQFF
TRBJ2-7 | TRBV5-1 | TRBD1 | - | TGCGCCAGCAGCTTCTGGACAGGGGAGCCCTACGAGCAGTACTTC | CASSFWTGEPYEQYF
TRBJ1-1 | TRBV11-2 | - | - | TGTGCCAGCAGCCCCGGGAGGAAGAACACTGAAGCTTTCTTT | CASSPGRKNTEAFF
TRBJ2-1 | TRBV7-8 | TRBD2 | - | TGTGCCAGCAGCTATAGTGGCGGGGGGGCCATTCGTAATGAGCAGTTCTTC | CASSYSGGGAIRNEQFF
TRBJ2-7 | TRBV7-2 | - | - | TGTGCCAGCAGCTTAGGGGAGTACTACGAGCAGTACTTC | CASSLGEYYEQYF
TRBJ1-3 | TRBV9 | - | - | TGTGCCAGCACTACAGGGTCCTCTGGAAACACCATATATTTT | CASTTGSSGNTIYF
TRBJ1-1 | TRBV27 | - | - | TGTGCCAGCAGTTTATCTTTTCGGCGGGAAGCTTTCTTT | CASSLSFRREAFF
TRBJ2-5 | TRBV21-1 | - | - | TGTGCCAGCAGCAAAAGACTAGCGGGGCGCCAAGAGACCCAGTACTTC | CASSKRLAGRQETQYF
TRBJ1-2 | TRBV30 | - | few | TGTGCCTGGAGTGAAGGCTCGCGGGGCTACACCTTC | CAWSEGSRGYTF
TRBJ1-5 | TRBV18 | TRBD1 | - | TGTGCCAGCTCACCGGGACAGGGAAACAATCAGCCCCAGCATTTT | CASSPGQGNNQPQHF
TRBJ2-3 | TRBV7-3 | TRBD2 | - | TGTGCCAGCAGCTGGCTAGCGGGGGGGGTTCGAGATACGCAGTATTTT | CASSWLAGGVRDTQYF
TRBJ2-5 | TRBV7-9 | - | once | TGTGCCAGCAGCTTATCCAAGACCCAGTACTTC | CASSLSKTQYF
TRBJ1-6 | TRBV6-1 | - | - | TGTGCCAGCAGTGAATCTCGTCCTTTGGACAGCAGCTCCTATAATTCACCCCTCCACTTT | CASSESRPLDSSSYNSPLHF
TRBJ1-5 | TRBV15 | - | - | TGTGCCACCAGCAGAGATAGGAGGCGGGATCAGCCCCAGCATTTT | CATSRDRRRDQPQHF
TRBJ2-7 | TRBV5-1 | TRBD1 | - | TGCGCCAGCAGCCAATACGGACAGGGGACGTCCTACGAGCAGTACTTC | CASSQYGQGTSYEQYF
TRBJ1-2 | TRBV5-4 | - | - | TGTGCCAGCAGCTCAGGGAGGGATAACTATGGCTACACCTTC | CASSSGRDNYGYTF
TRBJ2-2 | TRBV5-4 | TRBD2 | - | TGTGCCAGCAGCTTGCCTAGCGGAGCAACCGGGGAGCTGTTTTTT | CASSLPSGATGELFF
TRBJ2-1 | TRBV7-8 | - | - | TGTGCCAGCAGCCCGTCCCCCGCCAGGGGCAATGAGCAGTTCTTC | CASSPSPARGNEQFF
TRBJ1-2 | TRBV2 | - | - | TGTGCCAGCAGCGACACACCCGGCTATGGCTACACCTTC | CASSDTPGYGYTF
TRBJ2-5 | TRBV6-5 | TRBD2 | once | TGTGCCAGCAGTGGACTAGCGGGGAAAGAGACCCAGTACTTC | CASSGLAGKETQYF
TRBJ2-7 | TRBV28 | TRBD1 | - | TGTGCCATACAGACAGGGGGTTACGAGCAGTACTTC | CAIQTGGYEQYF
TRBJ1-1 | TRBV28 | TRBD1 | - | TGTGCCAGCAGTTTCAGTGGGACAGGGACGGGCACTGAAGCTTTCTTT | CASSFSGTGTGTEAFF
TRBJ2-1 | TRBV27 | - | once | TGTGCCAGCAGTTTAAGGTGGAGCCCTTACAATGAGCAGTTCTTC | CASSLRWSPYNEQFF
TRBJ1-5 | TRBV28 | TRBD1 | - | TGTGCCAGCACTACGTATTTCAACAGGGGAAGCAATCAGCCCCAGCATTTT | CASTTYFNRGSNQPQHF
TRBJ2-1 | TRBV28 | TRBD2 | - | TGTGCCAGCAGTTTTGCGGGGGGGCACAGCAATGAGCAGTTCTTC | CASSFAGGHSNEQFF
TRBJ2-7 | TRBV4-1 | TRBD1 | - | TGCGCCAGCAGCCCAGGACAGGCCTATAGCTCCTACGAGCAGTACTTC | CASSPGQAYSSYEQYF
TRBJ2-7 | TRBV29-1 | - | - | TGCAGCGCCTTGTCCCCAGCTAGTTCCGAGCAGTACTTC | CSALSPASSEQYF
TRBJ2-2 | TRBV2 | - | - | TGTGCCAGCAGGCTCGGGAACACCGGGGAGCTGTTTTTT | CASRLGNTGELFF
TRBJ1-3 | TRBV6-6 | - | - | TGTGCCAGCGGGGGGACCGCCTCTGGAAACACCATATATTTT | CASGGTASGNTIYF
TRBJ2-6 | TRBV27 | TRBD1 | - | TGTGCCAGCAGTCCCTCCGTGACAGGGCTACAGGCTGGGGCCAACGTCCTGACTTTC | CASSPSVTGLQAGANVLTF
TRBJ1-3 | TRBV25-1 | - | - | TGTGCCAGCAGTCCCCCCGGGGGGCTCGGAAACACCATATATTTT | CASSPPGGLGNTIYF
TRBJ2-7 | TRBV11-3 | - | few | TGTGCCAGCAGCTTAGATGGGCAGTACGAGCAGTACTTC | CASSLDGQYEQYF
TRBJ1-2 | TRBV7-6 | - | - | TGTGCCAGCAGCTCCCCCATACAGGGAGATGGCTACACCTTC | CASSSPIQGDGYTF
TRBJ2-4 | TRBV5-6 | - | - | TGTGCCAGCAGCTTGCGTTCAGGGTACGGAAACATTCAGTACTTC | CASSLRSGYGNIQYF
TRBJ2-2 | TRBV5-1 | - | - | TGCGCCAGCAGCTCCCGGCAGGGCGTGGGCACCGGGGAGCTGTTTTTT | CASSSRQGVGTGELFF
TRBJ1-2 | TRBV19 | TRBD1 | once | TGTGCCAGTAGCCCTACCGGGACAGGGAACTATGGCTACACCTTC | CASSPTGTGNYGYTF
TRBJ2-7 | TRBV11-2 | TRBD1 | - | TGTGCCAGCAGCTTAAACAGGGGGAGCTCCTACGAGCAGTACTTC | CASSLNRGSSYEQYF
TRBJ2-6 | TRBV18 | TRBD1 | once | TGTGCCAGCTCACCACCGGGACAGGGGGCTGGGGCCAACGTCCTGACTTTC | CASSPPGQGAGANVLTF
TRBJ1-5 | TRBV15 | TRBD1 | - | TGTGCCACGAGCCGGGACAGATTGCTTGTCGGTCAGCCCCAGCATTTT | CATSRDRLLVGQPQHF
TRBJ1-5 | TRBV6-6 | - | few | TGTGCCAGCAGTTACTCGTCGGGTCAGCCCCAGCATTTT | CASSYSSGQPQHF
TRBJ1-1 | TRBV18 | - | - | TGTGCCAGCTCACCCCTGAGGGGGACTGAAGCTTTCTTT | CASSPLRGTEAFF
TRBJ2-7 | TRBV18 | - | - | TGTGCCAGCTCCCCAGTGACGGCAGGGAAGCGCGAGCAGTACTTC | CASSPVTAGKREQYF
TRBJ1-3 | TRBV18 | - | - | TGTGCCAGCTCACCACCAATTAACTCTGGAAACACCATATATTTT | CASSPPINSGNTIYF